A selection of T cell receptor beta chains follows, all from one sample in a study of early T cells in non-severe SARS-CoV-2 infection. From the 5' RACE reads, TCRdb called clonotypes with MiXCR, one entry per CDR3 protein. The repertoire includes around 82,000 distinct CDR3 sequences, 10% to 15% of them detected once, and around 3.6% sits in the top ten. Sequenced sample: whole blood. The receptors were gathered from an adult who was a healthcare worker with PCR-confirmed SARS-CoV-2 infection or an uninfected control (not recorded which). The CDR3 runs from the conserved cysteine through the conserved F or W. D genes are given only for firm matches. Size tells how often a clone was seen (once, few, many) or the class of an expanded clone, and some rows leave it out.

CDR3 protein: CASSLTSGSSYEQYF; CDR3 DNA: TGTGCCAGCAGCTTAACTAGCGGGAGCTCCTACGAGCAGTACTTC; CDR3 length: 15; V gene: TRBV7-3; D gene: TRBD2; clone size: few; J gene: TRBJ2-7
CDR3 protein: CAWSVRVPLTPSSYNEQFF; CDR3 DNA: TGTGCCTGGAGTGTGCGGGTTCCCTTAACTCCGAGCTCCTACAATGAGCAGTTCTTC; CDR3 length: 19; V gene: TRBV30; D gene: -; clone size: many; J gene: TRBJ2-1
CDR3 protein: CASSLAKRVAKNIQYF; CDR3 DNA: TGTGCCAGCAGCTTAGCGAAGCGGGTAGCCAAAAACATTCAGTACTTC; CDR3 length: 16; V gene: TRBV7-2; D gene: -; clone size: -; J gene: TRBJ2-4
CDR3 protein: CASSRAGGTYNEQFF; CDR3 DNA: TGTGCCAGCAGTAGGGCAGGGGGGACCTACAATGAGCAGTTCTTC; CDR3 length: 15; V gene: TRBV27; D gene: -; clone size: few; J gene: TRBJ2-1
CDR3 protein: CASSIAQSGNEQFF; CDR3 DNA: TGTGCCAGTAGTATAGCCCAATCGGGTAATGAGCAGTTCTTC; CDR3 length: 14; V gene: TRBV19; D gene: -; clone size: many; J gene: TRBJ2-1
CDR3 protein: CASSPREGGGSYGYTF; CDR3 DNA: TGTGCCAGCAGCCCCCGTGAGGGAGGGGGATCCTATGGCTACACCTTC; CDR3 length: 16; V gene: TRBV7-2; D gene: -; clone size: -; J gene: TRBJ1-2
CDR3 protein: CASFVAGDPHKQFF; CDR3 DNA: TGTGCCAGTTTTGTAGCGGGAGATCCCCATAAGCAGTTCTTC; CDR3 length: 14; V gene: TRBV18; D gene: TRBD2; clone size: -; J gene: TRBJ2-1
CDR3 protein: CASSFGQAHTEAFF; CDR3 DNA: TGTGCCAGCAGCTTCGGACAGGCCCACACTGAAGCTTTCTTT; CDR3 length: 14; V gene: TRBV7-9; D gene: TRBD1; clone size: few; J gene: TRBJ1-1
CDR3 protein: CASSGGTAGSQPQHF; CDR3 DNA: TGTGCCAGCAGTGGGGGGACAGCCGGAAGTCAGCCCCAGCATTTT; CDR3 length: 15; V gene: TRBV2; D gene: TRBD1; clone size: many; J gene: TRBJ1-5
CDR3 protein: CASSSPHRANTEAFF; CDR3 DNA: TGTGCCAGCAGTTCCCCCCACAGGGCGAACACTGAAGCTTTCTTT; CDR3 length: 15; V gene: TRBV27; D gene: -; clone size: many; J gene: TRBJ1-1
CDR3 protein: CASTFGTLETQYF; CDR3 DNA: TGTGCCAGCACCTTCGGGACTCTCGAGACCCAGTACTTC; CDR3 length: 13; V gene: TRBV7-9; D gene: -; clone size: few; J gene: TRBJ2-5
CDR3 protein: CASSLLGGQETQYF; CDR3 DNA: TGTGCCAGCAGTTTATTAGGGGGGCAAGAGACCCAGTACTTC; CDR3 length: 14; V gene: TRBV28; D gene: -; clone size: -; J gene: TRBJ2-5
CDR3 protein: CASRGLAGGEQYF; CDR3 DNA: TGTGCCAGCAGGGGACTAGCGGGAGGCGAGCAGTACTTC; CDR3 length: 13; V gene: TRBV2; D gene: TRBD2; clone size: -; J gene: TRBJ2-7
CDR3 protein: CASSLAGGPTGELFF; CDR3 DNA: TGTGCCAGCAGCTTAGCGGGAGGGCCCACCGGGGAGCTGTTTTTT; CDR3 length: 15; V gene: TRBV7-6; D gene: TRBD2; clone size: few; J gene: TRBJ2-2
CDR3 protein: CSARDQRESGYNEQFF; CDR3 DNA: TGCAGTGCTAGAGATCAGCGGGAGTCTGGCTACAATGAGCAGTTCTTC; CDR3 length: 16; V gene: TRBV20-1; D gene: TRBD2; clone size: many; J gene: TRBJ2-1
CDR3 protein: CASQGLAGVNTGELFF; CDR3 DNA: TGCGCCAGCCAGGGACTAGCGGGAGTGAACACCGGGGAGCTGTTTTTT; CDR3 length: 16; V gene: TRBV5-1; D gene: TRBD2; clone size: -; J gene: TRBJ2-2
CDR3 protein: CASSKALGGEAPGETQYF; CDR3 DNA: TGTGCCAGCAGCAAAGCGCTTGGGGGGGAGGCCCCGGGAGAGACCCAGTACTTC; CDR3 length: 18; V gene: TRBV21-1; D gene: -; clone size: -; J gene: TRBJ2-5
CDR3 protein: CASSPDPNTGELFF; CDR3 DNA: TGCGCCAGCAGCCCCGACCCGAACACCGGGGAGCTGTTTTTT; CDR3 length: 14; V gene: TRBV5-1; D gene: -; clone size: -; J gene: TRBJ2-2
CDR3 protein: CASSLGGMAGGPQETQYF; CDR3 DNA: TGTGCCAGCAGCTTGGGCGGGATGGCGGGAGGGCCCCAAGAGACCCAGTACTTC; CDR3 length: 18; V gene: TRBV5-4; D gene: TRBD2; clone size: few; J gene: TRBJ2-5
CDR3 protein: CASSLNRQGNTGELFF; CDR3 DNA: TGTGCCAGCAGCTTGAACCGACAGGGGAACACCGGGGAGCTGTTTTTT; CDR3 length: 16; V gene: TRBV7-9; D gene: TRBD1; clone size: few; J gene: TRBJ2-2
CDR3 protein: CASSPSLGSGGLSTDTQYF; CDR3 DNA: TGTGCCAGCAGCCCCTCGTTGGGGAGCGGAGGGCTTAGCACAGATACGCAGTATTTT; CDR3 length: 19; V gene: TRBV7-8; D gene: -; clone size: many; J gene: TRBJ2-3
CDR3 protein: CASSLAGSEDTQYF; CDR3 DNA: TGTGCCAGCAGCTTAGCGGGTTCTGAAGATACGCAGTATTTT; CDR3 length: 14; V gene: TRBV7-2; D gene: -; clone size: once; J gene: TRBJ2-3
CDR3 protein: CASSQVAAGPDTQYF; CDR3 DNA: TGTGCCAGCAGCCAAGTAGCGGCGGGGCCGGATACGCAGTATTTT; CDR3 length: 15; V gene: TRBV4-2; D gene: -; clone size: few; J gene: TRBJ2-3
CDR3 protein: CASSQVTTEAFF; CDR3 DNA: TGTGCCAGCAGCCAAGTGACGACTGAAGCTTTCTTT; CDR3 length: 12; V gene: TRBV3-1; D gene: -; clone size: few; J gene: TRBJ1-1
CDR3 protein: CASSLRLAGDNEQFF; CDR3 DNA: TGTGCCAGCAGCTTACGGCTAGCGGGAGATAATGAGCAGTTCTTC; CDR3 length: 15; V gene: TRBV7-3; D gene: TRBD2; clone size: -; J gene: TRBJ2-1
CDR3 protein: CASRDSALPRGVEQFF; CDR3 DNA: TGTGCCAGTAGGGATAGCGCCTTACCTAGAGGAGTAGAGCAGTTCTTC; CDR3 length: 16; V gene: TRBV19; D gene: -; clone size: many; J gene: TRBJ2-1
CDR3 protein: CSVGAAHTGELFF; CDR3 DNA: TGCAGCGTTGGGGCGGCCCACACCGGGGAGCTGTTTTTT; CDR3 length: 13; V gene: TRBV29-1; D gene: -; clone size: -; J gene: TRBJ2-2
CDR3 protein: CSALPLAGETQYF; CDR3 DNA: TGCAGTGCTCTCCCCCTAGCGGGGGAGACCCAGTACTTC; CDR3 length: 13; V gene: TRBV20-1; D gene: TRBD2; clone size: many; J gene: TRBJ2-5
CDR3 protein: CASSLRQGGRSGANVLTF; CDR3 DNA: TGTGCCAGCAGCCTTCGACAGGGCGGGAGATCTGGGGCCAACGTCCTGACTTTC; CDR3 length: 18; V gene: TRBV7-2; D gene: -; clone size: -; J gene: TRBJ2-6
CDR3 protein: CSVRHRGQETQYF; CDR3 DNA: TGCAGCGTCCGCCACCGGGGGCAAGAGACCCAGTACTTC; CDR3 length: 13; V gene: TRBV29-1; D gene: -; clone size: many; J gene: TRBJ2-5
CDR3 protein: CSAVAGAGILRSGANVLTF; CDR3 DNA: TGCAGTGCTGTCGCCGGGGCAGGGATCCTCCGGTCTGGGGCCAACGTCCTGACTTTC; CDR3 length: 19; V gene: TRBV20-1; D gene: -; clone size: few; J gene: TRBJ2-6
CDR3 protein: CASSPQGHTQYF; CDR3 DNA: TGTGCCAGCAGCCCCCAGGGACATACGCAGTATTTT; CDR3 length: 12; V gene: TRBV28; D gene: -; clone size: -; J gene: TRBJ2-3
CDR3 protein: CASSKGGLRQFF; CDR3 DNA: TGTGCCAGCAGTAAAGGGGGCCTTCGACAGTTCTTC; CDR3 length: 12; V gene: TRBV2; D gene: TRBD1; clone size: few; J gene: TRBJ2-1
CDR3 protein: CASSQDEGRPEAFF; CDR3 DNA: TGTGCCAGCAGCCAAGACGAGGGACGGCCTGAAGCTTTCTTT; CDR3 length: 14; V gene: TRBV3-1; D gene: -; clone size: -; J gene: TRBJ1-1
CDR3 protein: CASSRTGAGTNEKLFF; CDR3 DNA: TGTGCCAGCAGCCGGACCGGTGCGGGGACTAATGAAAAACTGTTTTTT; CDR3 length: 16; V gene: TRBV3-1; D gene: -; clone size: many; J gene: TRBJ1-4
CDR3 protein: CAWSESWTEAFF; CDR3 DNA: TGTGCCTGGAGTGAGTCTTGGACTGAAGCTTTCTTT; CDR3 length: 12; V gene: TRBV30; D gene: -; clone size: few; J gene: TRBJ1-1
CDR3 protein: CASSPRDRGPGTSGREQYF; CDR3 DNA: TGTGCCAGCAGTCCGCGGGACAGGGGGCCCGGGACCAGCGGTCGGGAGCAGTACTTC; CDR3 length: 19; V gene: TRBV27; D gene: TRBD1; clone size: -; J gene: TRBJ2-7
CDR3 protein: CASSQGYRGHEQYF; CDR3 DNA: TGTGCCAGCAGCCAGGGCTACAGGGGCCACGAGCAGTACTTC; CDR3 length: 14; V gene: TRBV3-1; D gene: TRBD1; clone size: many; J gene: TRBJ2-7
CDR3 protein: CASSWVGNTGELFF; CDR3 DNA: TGTGCCAGCAGCTGGGTGGGGAACACCGGGGAGCTGTTTTTT; CDR3 length: 14; V gene: TRBV7-2; D gene: -; clone size: few; J gene: TRBJ2-2
CDR3 protein: CASSQPGQGHEQYF; CDR3 DNA: TGTGCCAGCAGTCAACCGGGACAGGGCCACGAGCAGTACTTC; CDR3 length: 14; V gene: TRBV27; D gene: TRBD1; clone size: -; J gene: TRBJ2-7
CDR3 protein: CSASPIAGGSGKNIQYF; CDR3 DNA: TGCAGTGCTAGCCCGATAGCGGGGGGTAGCGGCAAAAACATTCAGTACTTC; CDR3 length: 17; V gene: TRBV20-1; D gene: TRBD2; clone size: few; J gene: TRBJ2-4
CDR3 protein: CASSPRGPLNTGELFF; CDR3 DNA: TGTGCCAGCAGTCCCAGGGGGCCCTTGAACACCGGGGAGCTGTTTTTT; CDR3 length: 16; V gene: TRBV9; D gene: TRBD1; clone size: many; J gene: TRBJ2-2
CDR3 protein: CSVEKGTYEQYF; CDR3 DNA: TGCAGCGTTGAAAAGGGAACCTACGAGCAGTACTTC; CDR3 length: 12; V gene: TRBV29-1; D gene: -; clone size: -; J gene: TRBJ2-7
CDR3 protein: CASSVAGSESSYEQYF; CDR3 DNA: TGTGCCAGCAGTGTTGCCGGGAGCGAGAGCTCCTACGAGCAGTACTTC; CDR3 length: 16; V gene: TRBV28; D gene: -; clone size: once; J gene: TRBJ2-7
CDR3 protein: CASSPVPGQGAGELFF; CDR3 DNA: TGTGCCAGCAGCCCCGTCCCGGGACAGGGGGCCGGGGAGCTGTTTTTT; CDR3 length: 16; V gene: TRBV5-4; D gene: TRBD1; clone size: many; J gene: TRBJ2-2
CDR3 protein: CASSSRDRDGYTF; CDR3 DNA: TGTGCCAGCAGCTCCCGGGACAGGGATGGCTACACCTTC; CDR3 length: 13; V gene: TRBV27; D gene: TRBD1; clone size: few; J gene: TRBJ1-2
CDR3 protein: CATSHGSREAVGEQYF; CDR3 DNA: TGTGCCACCAGCCACGGGAGCCGGGAGGCGGTTGGGGAGCAGTACTTC; CDR3 length: 16; V gene: TRBV24-1; D gene: TRBD2; clone size: many; J gene: TRBJ2-7
CDR3 protein: CAISDQAPTYNEQFF; CDR3 DNA: TGTGCCATCAGTGACCAAGCACCGACCTACAATGAGCAGTTCTTC; CDR3 length: 15; V gene: TRBV10-3; D gene: -; clone size: -; J gene: TRBJ2-1
CDR3 protein: CASSYDSRATYEQYF; CDR3 DNA: TGTGCCAGCAGTTACGATTCCAGGGCCACCTACGAGCAGTACTTC; CDR3 length: 15; V gene: TRBV6-5; D gene: -; clone size: -; J gene: TRBJ2-7
CDR3 protein: CSVGPAGGYTF; CDR3 DNA: TGCAGCGTTGGACCCGCTGGGGGCTACACCTTC; CDR3 length: 11; V gene: TRBV29-1; D gene: -; clone size: many; J gene: TRBJ1-2
CDR3 protein: CSARDHGSGKTYEQYF; CDR3 DNA: TGCAGTGCTAGAGATCATGGAAGCGGGAAAACCTACGAGCAGTACTTC; CDR3 length: 16; V gene: TRBV20-1; D gene: TRBD2; clone size: few; J gene: TRBJ2-7